Listed here are 29 T cell receptor beta chains from one sample, sequenced in a study of blood T cell repertoires in COVID-19. This table comes from immunoSEQ multiplex PCR, and its TCRdb copy is limited to in-frame clones, with some not included. Here the sample spans approximately 37,000 clones, about 87% being singletons. Sequencing input: peripheral blood. The source of these receptors is an older man with active COVID-19.

In this sample, this clone turned up a few times. The chain couples TRBV7-9 to TRBJ1-2, with 7 bases that match TRBD1. Germline CDR1 is SEHNR and CDR2 is FQNEAQ (reference sequence). This CDR3 has 16 amino acids. The ends lost 1 base at V and 2 bases at J; junction bases unmatched: 7. The CDR3 here is CASSLEVGRGNYGYTF. The CDR3 nucleotides are TGTGCCAGCAGCTTAGAAGTGGGCAGGGGGAACTATGGCTACACCTTC.

V usage is TRBV3-1 (or the pseudogene TRBV3-2) and J usage is TRBJ2-1, with TRBD2 identical over 11 bases. Germline CDR1 is LGHDT and CDR2 is YNNKEL (reference sequence). This CDR3 spans 15 amino acids. After removal of 4 bases from V and 7 bases from J, the junction contained 6 bases not matched to a gene. CDR3 bases: TGTGCCAGCAGCCTAAAGACTAGCGGGATTAATGAGCAGTTCTTC. Translating gives CASSLKTSGINEQFF.

CDR3 sequence (DNA): TGTGCCAGCATGGGGATGGCGGAGGCTAACTATGGCTACACCTTC. Protein: CASMGMAEANYGYTF. J is TRBJ1-2 and V is TRBV27, with D unresolved. The CDR3 is 15 amino acids. V gave up 7 bases and J gave up 0 bases, with 15 bases separating them. Germline V gene sequence: CDR1 MNHEY, CDR2 SMNVEV (reference sequence).

This rearrangement joins TRBV28 to TRBJ2-6, with a possible D match to TRBD2 (5 bases). Germline V CDR1 and CDR2: MDHEN, SYDVKM. This CDR3 spans 16 amino acids. V shed 5 bases and J shed 4 bases, with 15 bases lying between them. The CDR3 reads CASSPHFPGGANVLTF. CDR3 DNA sequence: TGTGCCAGCAGTCCCCACTTTCCGGGAGGGGCCAACGTCCTGACTTTC.

This chain connects TRBV4-1 to TRBJ2-7, with a possible D match to TRBD2 (6 bases). CDR1 is MGHRA, CDR2 YSYEKL, per germline. V shed 0 bases and J shed 4 bases, with 16 bases lying between them. CDR3 size: 16 residues. CDR3 DNA: TGCGCCAGCAGCCAAGAAGGTTGGGGCGGGAATTACGAGCAGTACTTC. It codes for CASSQEGWGGNYEQYF.

This chain connects TRBV3-1 (or the pseudogene TRBV3-2) to TRBJ1-4; possible D gene TRBD1, 5 bases. The CDR3 has 14 amino acids. Trimming left V 0 bases short and J 8 bases short, with 10 bases between. Germline V lookup: CDR1 LGHDT, CDR2 YNNKEL (reference sequence). Written as DNA, the CDR3 is TGTGCCAGCAGCCAAGACTGGGCAGGGGAAAAACTGTTTTTT. This gives the protein CASSQDWAGEKLFF.

V is TRBV6-2 or TRBV6-3 and J is TRBJ2-7; TRBD2 is a possible D gene (6 bases). The CDR3 is made up of 16 amino acids. Germline CDR1 is MNHEY and CDR2 is SVGEGT. V lost 0 bases and J 2 bases, leaving 14 bases between the germline ends. CDR3 nucleotide sequence: TGTGCCAGCAGTTACTCGATCCCAGGGACTCCCTACGAGCAGTACTTC. Its translation: CASSYSIPGTPYEQYF.

A few counts support this clone. This chain joins TRBV25-1 and TRBJ1-6; TRBD1 matches 9 bases. CDR1 and CDR2 from the germline V gene are MGHDK and SYGVNS. Germline trimming cut 5 bases from V and 7 bases from J; bases unmatched to any gene: 6. This CDR3 is built from 15 residues. The CDR3 region is CASSKADRGNSPLHF. Written as DNA, the CDR3 is TGTGCCAGCAGTAAGGCGGACAGGGGCAATTCACCCCTCCACTTT.

The V call is TRBV10-2, the J call TRBJ2-5; 12 bases line up with TRBD2. CDR3 size: 17 residues. From germline, CDR1 is WSHSY and CDR2 SAAADI. The ends lost 6 bases at V and 5 bases at J; junction bases unmatched: 13. The CDR3: CASRDVPSGRAWETQYF. The DNA of the CDR3 is TGCGCCAGCAGGGACGTCCCTAGCGGGAGGGCCTGGGAGACCCAGTACTTC.

CDR3 in amino acids: CASSEGVGTIGETQYF. DNA for the CDR3: TGTGCCAGCAGTGAAGGGGTTGGGACTATTGGGGAGACCCAGTACTTC. This chain connects TRBV6-1 to TRBJ2-5; 7 bases align to TRBD2. Germline CDR1 MNHNS, CDR2 SASEGT. V lost 1 base and J lost 5; bases outside the gene matches: 10. This CDR3 is built from 16 residues.

The V call is TRBV19, the J call TRBJ1-2, with 10 bases fitting TRBD1. The V segment lost 8 bases and the J segment 7 bases; nucleotides outside the gene matches: 10. CDR1 is LNHDA, CDR2 SQIVND, per germline (reference sequence). This CDR3 is 14 amino acids long. The DNA of the CDR3 is TGTGCCAGTGAGGGAAGACAGGGGGCGTCTGGCTACACCTTC. Its protein product is CASEGRQGASGYTF. The complete variable domain, with remaining parts taken from reference TRBV19 and TRBJ1-2, reads DGGITQSPKYLFRKEGQNVTLSCEQNLNHDAMYWYRQDPGQGLRLIYYSQIVNDFQKGDIAEGYSVSREKKESFPLTVTSAQKNPTAFYLCASEGRQGASGYTFGSGTRLTVV.

This clone was counted only a few times. The chain is built from TRBV6-5 and TRBJ1-6; D not certain. The V gene's germline CDR1 is MNHEY and CDR2 SVGAGI. V gave up 2 bases and J gave up 3 bases, with 5 bases separating them. CDR3 size: 14 residues. The CDR3 here is CASSYTDYNSPLHF. DNA of the CDR3: TGTGCCAGCAGTTACACAGACTATAATTCACCCCTCCACTTT.

The chain recombines TRBV5-1 with TRBJ2-5, with TRBD1 identical over 9 bases. Germline V lookup: CDR1 SGHRS, CDR2 YFSETQ. V lost 3 bases to trimming and J lost 5 bases; unmatched junction nucleotides: 8. This CDR3 region has 15 residues. Written as DNA, the CDR3 is TGCGCCAGCAGCTGGGGGACAGGGAAGACTGAGACCCAGTACTTC. Its protein product is CASSWGTGKTETQYF.

The chain links TRBV18 to TRBJ1-5; TRBD1 matches 9 bases. The CDR3 contains 17 residues. Germline values: CDR1 KGHSH, CDR2 LQKENI. The junction had 10 bases not matched to a gene; V was cut back by 4 bases and J by 3 bases. The CDR3 sequence: CASSRSPGQGSNQPQHF. CDR3 DNA sequence: TGTGCCAGCTCACGAAGTCCGGGACAGGGTTCCAATCAGCCCCAGCATTTT.

This clone was seen once. The genes are TRBV4-3 and TRBJ1-2; possibly TRBD1 for D (6 bases). Trimming removed 0 bases at V and 0 bases at J, with 11 bases between. This CDR3 is built from 16 residues. Germline CDR1 LGHNA, CDR2 YSLEER. CDR3 loop: CASSQEKQGTNYGYTF. The CDR3 nucleotides are TGCGCCAGCAGCCAAGAAAAGCAGGGGACTAACTATGGCTACACCTTC.

The chain uses TRBV11-2 and TRBJ2-1; possible D gene TRBD1, 6 bases. The CDR3 has 16 amino acids. Germline V CDR1 and CDR2: SGHAT, FQNNGV. V was clipped by 5 bases and J by 5 bases, with 19 bases between them. The CDR3 DNA reads as TGTGCCAGCAGCCTCGTGAGGGGGTACTGGAACAATGAGCAGTTCTTC. This encodes CASSLVRGYWNNEQFF.

The chain employs TRBV28 and TRBJ2-1, with TRBD2 matching over 11 bases. The CDR3 spans 15 residues. V lost 6 bases, J lost 8 bases, and 9 bases stayed unmatched. From germline, CDR1 is MDHEN and CDR2 SYDVKM. CDR3 loop: CASRSASGGRDEQFF. The CDR3 DNA reads TGTGCCAGCAGATCCGCTAGCGGGGGGAGGGATGAGCAGTTCTTC.

The CDR3 nucleotides are TGTGCCTGGAGTGGGGCAGGCCGCTCTGGGGCCAACGTCCTGACTTTC. It translates to CAWSGAGRSGANVLTF. The chain joins TRBV30 to TRBJ2-6; D uncertain. CDR3 length: 16 residues. Trimming shortened V by 1 base and J by 0 bases, and 10 bases separated the two germline ends. Germline values: CDR1 GTSNPN, CDR2 SVGIG (reference sequence).

V gene TRBV7-9 combines with J gene TRBJ2-5; 9 nucleotides match TRBD1. Per the germline V gene, CDR1 is SEHNR and CDR2 is FQNEAQ (reference sequence). Losses at the gene ends were 2 bases for V and 1 base for J; bases not matched to a gene: 8. The CDR3 is made up of 17 amino acids. CDR3 bases: TGTGCCAGCAGCTTATATTCCGGGACAGGGTCCCAAGAGACCCAGTACTTC. It codes for CASSLYSGTGSQETQYF.

This clone was observed a handful of times. V gene TRBV28 combines with J gene TRBJ1-3; perhaps TRBD1 as D (5 bases). V was pared by 3 bases and J by 2 bases, with 20 bases between. The germline V gene has CDR1 MDHEN and CDR2 SYDVKM. The CDR3 runs 18 residues. CDR3 nucleotide sequence: TGTGCCAGCAGTTTGGGCCCCTCGGGGGGTAGAGCTGGAAACACCATATATTTT. Amino acids: CASSLGPSGGRAGNTIYF.

This clone was detected a few times. The chain couples TRBV28 to TRBJ1-6; TRBD1 matches at 7 bases. The germline gives CDR1 MDHEN, CDR2 SYDVKM. V was clipped by 1 base and J by 10 bases; unmatched bases: 13. The CDR3 runs to 17 residues. The CDR3 here is CASSLYRWRGLLSPLHF. The CDR3 bases are TGTGCCAGCAGTTTATATCGGTGGAGGGGGCTGCTATCACCCCTCCACTTT.

The rearrangement links TRBV28 to TRBJ2-7, with D maybe TRBD2 (5 bases). CDR1 is MDHEN, CDR2 SYDVKM, per germline. CDR3 length: 15 amino acids. V lost 0 bases, J lost 4 bases, and 13 bases lay in between. The CDR3 here is CASSLWGSKGYEQYF. For the CDR3, the DNA is TGTGCCAGCAGTTTATGGGGGAGTAAAGGGTACGAGCAGTACTTC. Together with reference TRBV28 and TRBJ2-7, the CDR3 gives the full variable domain: DVKVTQSSRYLVKRTGEKVFLECVQDMDHENMFWYRQDPGLGLRLIYFSYDVKMKEKGDIPEGYSVSREKKERFSLILESASTNQTSMYLCASSLWGSKGYEQYFGPGTRLTVT.

This chain links TRBV28 with TRBJ1-2, with D tentatively TRBD1 (5 bases). Germline CDR1 reads MDHEN; CDR2 reads SYDVKM. The length of the CDR3 is 13 residues. V gave up 6 bases and J gave up 8 bases, with 16 bases separating them. Here the CDR3 DNA reads TGTGCCAGCAGGCCACCATCAGGGTACGGCTACACCTTC. The encoded protein is CASRPPSGYGYTF.

The chain uses TRBV6-6 and TRBJ2-7; 9 nucleotides agree with TRBD1. Germline V gene lookup returns CDR1 MNHNY and CDR2 SVGAGI (reference sequence). With 4 bases clipped from V and 2 bases from J, the junction kept 3 bases outside the gene matches. The CDR3 contains 14 residues. The CDR3 region is CASSSTGGAYEQYF. DNA for the CDR3: TGTGCCAGCAGTTCCACAGGGGGCGCCTACGAGCAGTACTTC.

CDR3 protein: CASSVAGQGGTEAFF. The CDR3 coding sequence is TGTGCCAGCAGCGTAGCGGGACAGGGGGGGACTGAAGCTTTCTTT. V is TRBV9 and J is TRBJ1-1; TRBD1 agrees at 11 bases. V dropped 0 bases and J dropped 5; count of bases not matched to a gene: 3. The germline V gene has CDR1 SGDLS and CDR2 YYNGEE. The CDR3 runs to 15 residues. The variable domain in full, completed from reference TRBV9 and TRBJ1-1, reads DSGVTQTPKHLITATGQRVTLRCSPRSGDLSVYWYQQSLDQGLQFLIQYYNGEERAKGNILERFSAQQFPDLHSELNLSSLELGDSALYFCASSVAGQGGTEAFFGQGTRLTVV.

The genes are TRBV21-1 and TRBJ2-7; TRBD1 is the table's D call and was not checked against the DNA. TRBV21-1 is designated a pseudogene. The CDR3 is 15 residues long. CDR3 coding DNA: TGTGCCAGCAGCAACCGGACAGGGCGTTTGTGCGAGCAGTACTTC. Translated: CASSNRTGRLCEQYF.

The genes are TRBV5-1 and TRBJ1-4, with TRBD1 identical over 7 bases. V was clipped by 3 bases and J by 3 bases; unmatched bases: 8. Looked up from germline, CDR1 is SGHRS and CDR2 is YFSETQ. CDR3 length: 16 amino acids. The CDR3 DNA reads as TGCGCCAGCAGCTCCGTCTTCCAGGGGGCTAATGAAAAACTGTTTTTT. It yields the protein CASSSVFQGANEKLFF. The full variable domain, rest sourced from reference TRBV5-1 and TRBJ1-4, is KAGVTQTPRYLIKTRGQQVTLSCSPISGHRSVSWYQQTPGQGLQFLFEYFSETQRNKGNFPGRFSGRQFSNSRSEMNVSTLELGDSALYLCASSSVFQGANEKLFFGSGTQLSVL.

The rearrangement links TRBV3-1 (or the pseudogene TRBV3-2) to TRBJ2-2; weak D call: TRBD1 (7 bases). The length of the CDR3 is 19 residues. V gave up 0 bases and J gave up 3 bases, with 20 bases separating them. The germline CDR1 and CDR2 sequences are LGHDT and YNNKEL (reference sequence). The CDR3 coding sequence is TGTGCCAGCAGCCAAGATCGGGGGACAGCAGGGGCAGACACCGGGGAGCTGTTTTTT. Its translation is CASSQDRGTAGADTGELFF.

The CDR3 coding sequence is TGTGCCACCAGTGACCCGGACAGGGGGGTAGATACGCAGTATTTT. This gives the protein CATSDPDRGVDTQYF. The chain recombines TRBV24-1 with TRBJ2-3; 10 bases are a match to TRBD1. V was clipped by 4 bases and J by 5 bases; unmatched bases: 5. This CDR3 has 15 amino acids. The germline V gene has CDR1 KGHDR and CDR2 SFDVKD.